This entry lists 13 T cell receptor beta chains sequenced from one sample in a study of shared clonotypes between healthy human individuals. Some clones are missing from TCRdb's copy, which holds only in-frame ones; the method was immunoSEQ multiplex PCR. This sample has roughly 650,000 clones; approximately 96% occur once, and the top ten carry about 0.12%. Terminally differentiated effector memory CD45RA+ cells were excluded from the naive CD8 cells, which were CD45RO-negative and positively selected for CCR7. The sequencing input was naive CD8+ T cells sorted from blood. These receptors all come from a woman aged 25 to 39 in good health.

As regards this clone: This same CDR3 is encoded by further DNA sequences in the sample. This chain links TRBV28 with TRBJ2-7, with TRBD1 identical over 7 bases. The CDR3 extends over 13 amino acids. With 2 bases clipped from V and 7 bases from J, the junction kept 5 bases outside the gene matches. Germline V gene lookup returns CDR1 MDHEN and CDR2 SYDVKM. This CDR3 reads CASSLTGVREQYF. Here the CDR3 DNA reads TGTGCCAGCAGTTTAACAGGGGTTAGGGAGCAGTACTTC.

The CDR3 DNA reads TGTGCCAGCAGCCAAGGTCAGGACCAATCCTACGAGCAGTACTTC. Protein: CASSQGQDQSYEQYF. V is TRBV16 and J is TRBJ2-7; no clear D gene. V was trimmed by 2 bases and J by 1 base, leaving 12 bases between them. Germline V CDR1 and CDR2: KGHSY, FQNENV. This CDR3 contains 15 residues.

This chain links TRBV6-6 with TRBJ2-1, with TRBD1 matching over 9 bases. V was pared by 7 bases and J by 5 bases, with 9 bases of the junction left unmatched. This CDR3 has 15 amino acids. Germline V gives CDR1 MNHNY, CDR2 SVGAGI (reference sequence). In nucleotides, the CDR3 is TGTGCCAGCACTCTAAACAGGGGGCATGACAATGAGCAGTTCTTC. This encodes CASTLNRGHDNEQFF.

The chain joins TRBV13 to TRBJ2-7, with D uncertain. Germline CDR1 is PRHDT and CDR2 is FYEKMQ (reference sequence). This CDR3 contains 14 residues. The germline V and J ends were trimmed by 2 bases and 2 bases, with 10 bases remaining between them. CDR3 residues: CASSLHTETYEQYF. Here the CDR3 DNA reads TGTGCCAGCAGCTTACACACGGAGACCTACGAGCAGTACTTC. Complete variable domain (other parts from reference TRBV13 and TRBJ2-7): AAGVIQSPRHLIKEKRETATLKCYPIPRHDTVYWYQQGPGQDPQFLISFYEKMQSDKGSIPDRFSAQQFSDYHSELNMSSLELGDSALYFCASSLHTETYEQYFGPGTRLTVT.

The CDR3: CASSLGPAYEQYF. The CDR3, as DNA: TGTGCCAGCAGCTTAGGGCCCGCCTACGAGCAGTACTTC. V is TRBV13 and J is TRBJ2-7, with D hard to call. CDR1 and CDR2 from the germline V gene are PRHDT and FYEKMQ (reference sequence). V shed 0 bases and J shed 2 bases, with 5 bases lying between them. The CDR3 spans 13 residues.

This chain joins TRBV20-1 and TRBJ2-3, with TRBD2 matching over 8 bases. From germline, CDR1 is DFQATT and CDR2 SNEGSKA (reference sequence). J lost 5 bases, V lost 7 bases, and 2 bases had no gene match. The CDR3 runs to 11 residues. The CDR3, as DNA: TGCAGTGGCACTAGCGGAGATACGCAGTATTTT. The encoded protein is CSGTSGDTQYF.

The chain has TRBV5-6 and TRBJ2-5; D unresolved. The better agreement between TRBJ2-7 and the DNA end casts doubt on the J call. This CDR3 has 12 amino acids. In germline, CDR1 is SGHDT, CDR2 YYEEEE. CDR3 DNA: TGTGCCAGCAGCTTGGGAGCTTACGAGCAGTACTTC. It specifies CASSLGAYEQYF.

This chain links TRBV27 with TRBJ2-1; 13 bases match TRBD2. The germline gives CDR1 MNHEY, CDR2 SMNVEV (reference sequence). This CDR3 spans 16 amino acids. V was pared by 6 bases and J by 6 bases, with 8 bases of the junction left unmatched. CDR3 DNA: TGTGCCAGCAGCTCTCCGGGACTAGCGGGAATCAATGAGCAGTTCTTC. Translating it yields CASSSPGLAGINEQFF.

In its sample, this clone was seen once. The rearrangement links TRBV2 to TRBJ2-2; 9 bases align to TRBD1. The germline V gene encodes CDR1 SNHLY and CDR2 FYNNEI. The CDR3 is made up of 18 amino acids. With 5 bases clipped from V and 6 bases from J, the junction kept 16 bases outside the gene matches. CDR3 sequence: CASSLSSGTGPYSGELFF. DNA of the CDR3: TGTGCCAGCAGTCTCTCGTCCGGGACAGGGCCCTACTCCGGGGAGCTGTTTTTT.

This rearrangement joins TRBV2 to TRBJ1-3; the D gene is possibly TRBD1 (6 bases). The CDR3 consists of 14 residues. Looked up from germline, CDR1 is SNHLY and CDR2 is FYNNEI. The germline V and J ends were trimmed by 5 bases and 4 bases, with 12 bases remaining between them. The CDR3 nucleotides are TGTGCCAGCAGTTATACAGGGTCCGGAAACACCATATATTTT. Encoded protein: CASSYTGSGNTIYF.

The V gene is TRBV28, the J gene TRBJ2-7; no reliable D call. CDR3 length equals 12 residues. The V end lost 4 bases, the J end lost 0 bases, and 4 bases lay between the germline ends. Germline values: CDR1 MDHEN, CDR2 SYDVKM. CDR3 protein: CASSWTSYEQYF. The DNA of the CDR3 is TGTGCCAGCAGTTGGACCTCCTACGAGCAGTACTTC.

The chain links TRBV25-1 to TRBJ2-5, with 8 positions matching TRBD1. This CDR3 has 14 residues. Losses at the gene ends were 9 bases for V and 5 bases for J; bases not matched to a gene: 11. Germline V CDR1 and CDR2: MGHDK, SYGVNS. The CDR3 region has the DNA TGTGCCAGACCCAGGACAGGGATGGTGGAGACCCAGTACTTC. Its translation is CARPRTGMVETQYF. Supplemented by reference TRBV25-1 and TRBJ2-5, the full variable domain reads EADIYQTPRYLVIGTGKKITLECSQTMGHDKMYWYQQDPGMELHLIHYSYGVNSTEKGDLSSESTVSRIRTEHFPLTLESARPSHTSQYLCARPRTGMVETQYFGPGTRLLVL.

This rearrangement joins TRBV5-1 to TRBJ1-1; perhaps TRBD1 as D (6 bases). V was clipped by 4 bases and J by 4 bases, with 8 bases between them. The CDR3 runs 12 residues. Germline CDR1 and CDR2: SGHRS and YFSETQ. DNA for the CDR3: TGCGCCAGCAGCGTGACAGGCACTGAAGCTTTCTTT. Amino acids: CASSVTGTEAFF.